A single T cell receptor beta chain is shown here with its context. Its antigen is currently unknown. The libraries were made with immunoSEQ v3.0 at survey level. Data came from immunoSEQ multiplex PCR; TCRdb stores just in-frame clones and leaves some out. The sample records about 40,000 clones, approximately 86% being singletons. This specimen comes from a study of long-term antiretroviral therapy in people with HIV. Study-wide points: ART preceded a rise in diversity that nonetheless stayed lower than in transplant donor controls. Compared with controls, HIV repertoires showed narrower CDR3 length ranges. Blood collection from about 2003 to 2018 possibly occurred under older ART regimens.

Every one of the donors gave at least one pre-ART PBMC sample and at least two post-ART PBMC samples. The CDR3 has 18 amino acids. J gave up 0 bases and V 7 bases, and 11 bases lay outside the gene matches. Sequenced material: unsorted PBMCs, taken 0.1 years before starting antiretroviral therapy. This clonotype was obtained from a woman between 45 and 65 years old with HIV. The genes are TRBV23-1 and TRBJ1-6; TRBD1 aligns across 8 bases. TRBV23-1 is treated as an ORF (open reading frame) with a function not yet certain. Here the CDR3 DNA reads TGCGCCAGCAACGCACAGGGGGGAATTGACTCCTATAATTCACCCCTCCACTTT. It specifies CASNAQGGIDSYNSPLHF.